This T cell receptor (beta chain) was documented in a study of prognosis after radiotherapy for stage I lung cancer. Study background: Concurrently with stereotactic body radiotherapy, no other therapy was received by any patient. While some 16 patients showed no significant progression after radiotherapy, four developed distant metastases at a median of 7 months. Study-wide results and limits: Reportedly, patients with and without metastases differed in TRBV and TRBJ gene usage.

TCR beta CDR3 was amplified from genomic DNA by two-round multiplex PCR. First-round PCR used primers specific to each TRBV and TRBJ gene. MiXCR, run by TCRdb on the multiplex PCR reads, gives a single entry per CDR3 protein. The data contain tens of thousands of distinct CDR3 sequences, around a quarter of them seen just once; the ten biggest clones take up approximately 8.3%. This clonotype was recorded many times. Its specificity is not known. V was trimmed by 4 bases and J by 7 bases, leaving 16 bases between them. The CDR3 is made up of 15 amino acids. Germline loops: CDR1 SGHAT, CDR2 FQNNGV. The material was PBMCs, obtained before or after stereotactic body radiation therapy (not recorded which). V gene TRBV11-2 combines with J gene TRBJ2-2, with a tentative D call TRBD2 (6 bases). The source of this sequence is a donor aged 50 or older with non-small cell lung cancer. In nucleotides, the CDR3 is TGTGCCAGCAGCTCCCTCGGAGGAGGGGACGGGGAGCTGTTTTTT. It is translated as CASSSLGGGDGELFF.